A single TCR beta chain is shown here with its context. For the second PCR, which ran for 7 to 11 cycles, a sample-barcoded 5' primer and a J-beta primer mix were used. TCRdb analysed the 5' RACE reads with MiXCR anew, one entry per CDR3 protein. The sample includes some 800,000 distinct CDR3 sequences, around 25% of them seen just once. This record belongs to a study of blood T cells in healthy people across ages. The CDR3 is made up of 14 amino acids. Germline V gives CDR1 MDHEN, CDR2 SYDVKM. Losses at the gene ends were 5 bases for V and 3 bases for J; bases not matched to a gene: 4. The sample was also linked to a second study, of T cells of mothers and their children. That study adds: RNA that had been extracted went wholly into cDNA synthesis, at approximately 1.6 ug per 15 ul. Overlap ran slightly, non-significantly higher for related than unrelated mother-child pairs.

Source material: blood. The V and J genes are TRBV28 and TRBJ2-4; TRBD1 aligns across 7 bases. The TCR sequence derives from a boy aged 5-17 years in good health. For the CDR3, the DNA is TGTGCCAGCAGTATCACAGGGGTCAAAAACATTCAGTACTTC. Encoded protein: CASSITGVKNIQYF.